Sequencing of this T cell receptor (beta chain) was carried out in a study of blood T cell repertoires in COVID-19 (TCRdb year 2020). Context from the whole study: Samples covering the acute and convalescent phases of COVID-19 were provided by collaborators in the United States, Italy and Spain. Where available, HLA class I and class II types were obtained from metadata supplied by the sample provider rather than from assay-based typing. Samples were obtained from the ongoing ImmuneRACE study (first 160 participants) and from 1,200 or so subjects provided by 6 global collaborators. The repertoires were released in a freely available public database meant as a resource for research on the immune response to SARS-CoV-2. The sample metadata nearly always contained a de-identified subject ID, COVID-19 status, age in years and sex. Subjects who had been exposed to COVID-19, were actively infected with it, or had recovered from it provided the deeply sampled blood TCRbeta repertoires that made up the dataset. The prospective study material was composed of cDNA or gDNA derived from T cells, B-cell-depleted T cells, or PBMCs.

General findings and caveats noted by the study authors: The amount of clinical and demographic metadata varied by source and participant and was provided uncurated.

Each collaborating institution followed its own protocols to collect whole blood in K2EDTA tubes. For TCRbeta analysis, collaborator samples were shipped as frozen whole blood, as isolated PBMCs, or as DNA extracted from either sample type. TCRbeta CDR3 regions were amplified from genomic DNA by means of the immunoSEQ Assay, a bias-controlled multiplex PCR. Turning to the authors' computational methods: The number of nucleated cells in each sample was estimated from the amplification of reference gene primers within the assay. Sequence reads were collapsed and filtered to measure the absolute abundance of every unique TCRbeta CDR3 rearrangement. Productive Simpson clonality was computed per sample as the square root of Simpson's diversity index over productive rearrangements. Held by TCRdb, this immuneACCESS table contains in-frame sequences only and omits some clones. Under half of the omission traces to an unresolved V gene where checked; the cause of the rest is unknown. The DNA was the basis for D and trimming; V, J and clone size are from that table. The table for this sample lists some 80,000 clones; about three quarters of them were counted only once. The leading ten clones occupy about 20% of the sample.

The germline V gene gives CDR1 as SNHLY and CDR2 as FYNNEI. Inclusive of the bounding cysteine and phenylalanine, the CDR3 is 15 residues long. CDR3 DNA is the only sequence kept; it has 45 bases, read in frame from the first base. V and J are trimmed by 6 bases and 4 bases, and the gene matches miss 11 bases of the junction. This clone was observed once. Its antigen is still unknown. The record has no base qualities; no much larger clone is one base away. The rearrangement joined TRBV2 to TRBJ2-5; the junction holds 7 bases that match TRBD1. The specimen was peripheral blood. This receptor was taken from a woman at least 80 years old with active or convalescent COVID-19. The DNA sequence is as follows: TGTGCCAGCAGATTAAACAGGGGTCGGGGAGAGACCCAGTACTTC. Its protein product is CASRLNRGRGETQYF.